Listed here are 15 T cell receptor beta chains from one sample, sequenced in a study of identical twins. Via MiXCR, TCRdb re-called the 5' RACE reads, giving one row per CDR3 protein. Among 450,000 or so distinct CDR3 sequences, approximately 14% were seen once, and the ten largest hold 0.98%. This same sample was also part of a study on yellow fever vaccine responses in identical twins.

Sequenced: CD4+ T cells sorted from blood. Receptors originate from a young woman in good health.

This clonotype appeared a few times. The rearrangement joins TRBV12-3 or TRBV12-4 to TRBJ2-7; D tentatively fits TRBD1 or TRBD2 (5 bases each). The V end lost 6 bases, the J end lost 6 bases, and 15 bases lay between the germline ends. This CDR3 has 13 amino acids. The CDR3 DNA follows: TGTGCCAGCAGAATCAGTCCAGGGACCGAGCAGTACTTC. Amino acids: CASRISPGTEQYF.

The J gene is TRBJ1-1, the V gene TRBV20-1; D perhaps matches TRBD1 (5 bases). Deletions cut 3 bases from V and 0 bases from J, with 14 bases between. This CDR3 comprises 15 residues. Germline lookup yields CDR1 DFQATT and CDR2 SNEGSKA (reference sequence). CDR3 in DNA: TGCAGTGCTAGGGACACTAGGGGTATGAACACTGAAGCTTTCTTT. It is translated as CSARDTRGMNTEAFF.

This clonotype was detected a few times. This chain joins TRBV5-1 and TRBJ2-7; D is tentatively TRBD1 or TRBD2 (5 bases each). The CDR3 loop spans 16 amino acids. Trimming took off 0 bases at V and 2 bases at J, with 15 bases between the two ends. Germline assignment: CDR1 SGHRS and CDR2 YFSETQ. The CDR3 DNA reads TGCGCCAGCAGCTTGGCCGGGGCAAGAGGCCCCTACGAGCAGTACTTC. Translated: CASSLAGARGPYEQYF.

The CDR3 region is CASGTGTDTGELFF. In nucleotides, the CDR3 is TGTGCTAGTGGAACCGGGACAGACACCGGGGAGCTGTTTTTT. The rearrangement joins TRBV12-5 to TRBJ2-2; TRBD1 matches at 7 bases. The CDR3 totals 14 residues. Germline V lookup: CDR1 LGHNT, CDR2 FRNRAP. V gave up 6 bases and J gave up 3 bases; unmatched junction bases: 4. The full variable domain, in which reference TRBV12-5 and TRBJ2-2 provide the parts outside the CDR3, is DARVTQTPRHKVTEMGQEVTMRCQPILGHNTVFWYRQTMMQGLELLAYFRNRAPLDDSGMPKDRFSAEMPDATLATLKIQPSEPRDSAVYFCASGTGTDTGELFFGEGSRLTVL.

Ten or more counts support this clonotype. The genes are TRBV18 and TRBJ2-3; no definite D call. The CDR3 contains 12 residues. V was trimmed by 8 bases and J by 3 bases, leaving 9 bases between them. Germline V CDR1 and CDR2: KGHSH, LQKENI. The CDR3 nucleotides read TGTGCCAGCAGTCCCGGGACAGATACGCAGTATTTT. It specifies CASSPGTDTQYF.

Concerning this clonotype: This may stem from a read error, because a much larger clone lies one nucleotide away. The chain joins TRBV14 to TRBJ2-1, with D possibly TRBD1 on 5 matching bases. Germline assignment: CDR1 SGHDN and CDR2 FVKESK. V was cut by 4 bases and J by 4 bases, with 8 bases left in between. CDR3 length: 13 amino acids. The CDR3 DNA reads as TGTGCCAGCAGCCCACAGGTGTACAATGAGCAGTTCTTC. Translation gives CASSPQVYNEQFF.

The chain links TRBV6-1 to TRBJ2-5; 11 bases are a match to TRBD2. The length of the CDR3 is 17 residues. With V trimmed by 4 bases and J by 7 bases, 14 bases remained unmatched. Germline values: CDR1 MNHNS, CDR2 SASEGT. CDR3 DNA sequence: TGTGCCAGCAGTGCGGGCGATAGCGGTCTAGCGGGAGGGACCCAGTACTTC. Encoded protein: CASSAGDSGLAGGTQYF.

This clonotype was recorded many times. The chain links TRBV29-1 to TRBJ2-7; a weak D match, TRBD1 (5 bases). V lost 6 bases to trimming and J lost 0 bases, with 9 bases between them. Germline CDR1 and CDR2: SQVTM and ANQGSEA. This CDR3 contains 12 residues. As DNA, the CDR3 is TGCAGCGTGACAGAGAACTCCTACGAGCAGTACTTC. Translated: CSVTENSYEQYF.

V is TRBV20-1 and J is TRBJ2-7; TRBD2 aligns across 12 bases. This CDR3 region has 20 residues. V shed 2 bases, J shed 0 bases, and the junction held 17 bases outside the gene matches. CDR1 DFQATT and CDR2 SNEGSKA come from the germline V gene (reference sequence). CDR3 bases: TGCAGTGCTAGAACCCCCACGACTAGCGGGGGTCATCCCATCTCCTACGAGCAGTACTTC. The encoded protein is CSARTPTTSGGHPISYEQYF.

This clonotype was detected many times. This chain connects TRBV12-3 or TRBV12-4 to TRBJ1-5; 8 bases fit TRBD1. This CDR3 has 14 amino acids. V lost 3 bases, J lost 6 bases, and 4 bases stayed unmatched. CDR3 protein: CASSFDRGGQPQHF. CDR3 DNA: TGTGCCAGCAGTTTCGACAGGGGAGGTCAGCCCCAGCATTTT.

There are a few counts of this clonotype. The chain has TRBV6-1 and TRBJ1-5, with TRBD1 matching over 7 bases. The V and J ends lost 6 bases and 5 bases, in that order; junction bases with no gene match: 10. The CDR3 is made up of 15 amino acids. CDR1 is MNHNS and CDR2 is SASEGT in the germline V gene. The CDR3 region is CASSPADRVHQPQHF. For the CDR3, the DNA is TGTGCCAGCAGCCCTGCCGACAGGGTTCATCAGCCCCAGCATTTT.

This chain joins TRBV7-3 and TRBJ1-6; TRBD1 agrees at 7 bases. After removal of 5 bases from V and 6 bases from J, the junction contained 7 bases not matched to a gene. CDR3 length: 15 residues. Germline V lookup: CDR1 SGHTA, CDR2 FQGTGA. CDR3 nucleotides: TGTGCCAGCAGCCTCCGGGACAGCGGTAATTCACCCCTCCACTTT. This gives the protein CASSLRDSGNSPLHF.

The chain couples TRBV20-1 to TRBJ1-5; no clear D gene. CDR1 is DFQATT, CDR2 SNEGSKA, per germline (reference sequence). The CDR3 is 10 amino acids. Trimming removed 3 bases from V and 7 bases from J, with 4 bases in between. CDR3 loop: CSASKQPQHF. CDR3 bases: TGCAGTGCTAGTAAACAGCCCCAGCATTTT.

The chain combines TRBV12-3 or TRBV12-4 with TRBJ2-2, with 8 bases fitting TRBD1. This CDR3 is built from 15 residues. V lost 6 bases to trimming and J lost 1 base; unmatched junction nucleotides: 4. DNA of the CDR3: TGTGCCAGCAGGGCCGGGACAGGGAACACCGGGGAGCTGTTTTTT. Protein sequence: CASRAGTGNTGELFF.

V gene TRBV27 combines with J gene TRBJ2-7; the D is unclear. The CDR3 extends over 15 amino acids. Germline-derived CDR1 and CDR2 are MNHEY and SMNVEV (reference sequence). Between the trimmed V and J ends, which lost 2 bases and 2 bases, there was a span of 13 bases. CDR3 loop: CASSLTPLPTYEQYF. Here the CDR3 DNA reads TGTGCCAGCAGTTTAACCCCCCTTCCTACCTACGAGCAGTACTTC.